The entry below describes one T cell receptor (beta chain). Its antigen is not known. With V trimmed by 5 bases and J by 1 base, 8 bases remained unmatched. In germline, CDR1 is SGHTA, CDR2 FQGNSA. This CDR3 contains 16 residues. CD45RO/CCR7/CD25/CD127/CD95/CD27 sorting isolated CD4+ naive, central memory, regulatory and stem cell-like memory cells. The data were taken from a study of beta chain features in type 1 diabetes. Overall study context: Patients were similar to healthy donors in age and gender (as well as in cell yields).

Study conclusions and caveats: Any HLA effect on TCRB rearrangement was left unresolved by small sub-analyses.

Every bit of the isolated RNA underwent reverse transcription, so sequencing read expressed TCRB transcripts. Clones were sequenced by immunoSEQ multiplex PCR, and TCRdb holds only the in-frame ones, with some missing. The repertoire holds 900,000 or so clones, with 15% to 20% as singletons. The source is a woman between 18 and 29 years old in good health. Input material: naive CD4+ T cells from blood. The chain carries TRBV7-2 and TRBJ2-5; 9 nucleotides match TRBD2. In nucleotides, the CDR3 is TGTGCCAGCAGCCGGGATAGCGGGAGAGGCCAAGAGACCCAGTACTTC. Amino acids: CASSRDSGRGQETQYF.